The next 3 T cell receptor beta chains were all read from a single sample in a study of memory CD4+ T cells and cytomegalovirus serostatus. The sort gate was single viable CD3+CD4+CD8-CD45RO+ cells for memory CD4+ T cells. Repertoires were generated with immunoSEQ multiplex PCR, while TCRdb's copy carries only in-frame clones and drops some. The sample holds tens of thousands of clones; around 82% are singletons and the top ten take just under 0.5%. Specimen: memory CD4+ T cells from blood. The receptors were gathered from an adult in good health and CMV-seronegative. Some clones in this sample may be carry-over from other donors' samples.

The rearrangement joins TRBV2 to TRBJ1-2, with D tentatively TRBD1 (5 bases). This CDR3 region has 12 residues. Trimming cost V 5 bases and J 4 bases, with 8 bases left between them. The V gene's germline CDR1 is SNHLY and CDR2 FYNNEI. CDR3 sequence (DNA): TGTGCCAGCAGTCTCGACAGCTATGGCTACACCTTC. Its protein product is CASSLDSYGYTF. The whole variable domain, filled in from reference TRBV2 and TRBJ1-2, reads EPEVTQTPSHQVTQMGQEVILRCVPISNHLYFYWYRQILGQKVEFLVSFYNNEISEKSEIFDDQFSVERPDGSNFTLKIRSTKLEDSAMYFCASSLDSYGYTFGSGTRLTVV.

J is TRBJ2-7 and V is TRBV9; TRBD2 aligns across 8 bases. V shed 0 bases, J shed 4 bases, and the junction held 6 bases outside the gene matches. From germline, CDR1 is SGDLS and CDR2 YYNGEE. This CDR3 contains 15 residues. The CDR3 bases are TGTGCCAGCAGCGTAGGGACGGGAGGGCGGTACGAGCAGTACTTC. Protein product: CASSVGTGGRYEQYF.

The chain recombines TRBV18 with TRBJ2-1; 9 nucleotides agree with TRBD2. The CDR3 covers 13 residues. Germline CDR1 reads KGHSH; CDR2 reads LQKENI. With 2 bases clipped from V and 10 bases from J, the junction kept 3 bases outside the gene matches. The CDR3 DNA is TGTGCCAGCTCACCAAACACTAGCGGGGAGCAGTTCTTC. Translated: CASSPNTSGEQFF.